Listed below are T cell receptor beta chains from one sample, sequenced in a study of blood T cell repertoires in COVID-19. Only in-frame clones appear in the TCRdb table, and some are missing; sequencing was by immunoSEQ multiplex PCR. The top ten hold 2.2% of the sample, which has over 200,000 clones, approximately 90% seen once. The sample consisted of peripheral blood. The receptors shown here come from a man between 25 and 39 years old who had recovered from COVID-19. Both conserved end residues are part of each CDR3.

J gene | V gene | CDR3 protein
TRBJ2-2 | TRBV5-4 | CASSFDRTGSGELFF
TRBJ1-3 | TRBV4-2 | CASSQDIGGQAGSSGNTIYF
TRBJ2-3 | TRBV10-3 | CATNESGGGTDTQYF
TRBJ2-5 | TRBV6-5 | CASSYGGEGNQYF
TRBJ1-2 | TRBV9 | CASSSGRFGYTF
TRBJ2-3 | TRBV12-5 | CASGTPLAGVVDTQYF
TRBJ1-6 | TRBV4-1 | CASSQVGNSPLHF
TRBJ1-1 | TRBV10-3 | CAISESEEPNTEAFF
TRBJ1-5 | TRBV7-2 | CASSLVPGQEYSNQPQHF
TRBJ1-2 | TRBV12-3/TRBV12-4 | CASSLGRGYGYTF
TRBJ2-2 | TRBV4-3 | CASSQEWPEVTGELFF
TRBJ1-3 | TRBV29-1 | CSVDGTGGSGNTIYF
TRBJ1-6 | TRBV7-9 | CASSSDSFNNSPLHF
TRBJ1-6 | TRBV29-1 | CSVEDQSGGRRGSPLHF
TRBJ2-1 | TRBV6-1 | CASSELGGNEQFF
TRBJ2-7 | TRBV7-9 | CASSRLQGGYEQYF
TRBJ1-2 | TRBV21-1 | CASSKVEAGSYTF
TRBJ1-1 | TRBV6-4 | CASRDNGGTEAFF
TRBJ2-1 | TRBV15 | CATSGSIAGGYNEQFF